Below are 6 T cell receptor beta chains sequenced from a single sample in a study of cytomegalovirus exposure and HLA in healthy donors. In the PCR, 60 Vbeta and 13 Jbeta primers were used. Measured with immunoSEQ multiplex PCR; TCRdb has only the in-frame clones, and not every one. This table holds about 82,000 clones, around 77% found once. What was sequenced was PBMCs. The receptors come from a middle-aged man in good health and CMV-seronegative.

The chain carries TRBV15 and TRBJ2-7; tentative D call: TRBD1 (5 bases). Germline values: CDR1 LNHNV, CDR2 YYDKDF (reference sequence). Trimming removed 0 bases from V and 3 bases from J, with 9 bases in between. This CDR3 spans 14 amino acids. CDR3 loop: CATSRDPQGYEQYF. As DNA, the CDR3 is TGTGCCACCAGCAGAGATCCGCAGGGCTACGAGCAGTACTTC.

The table lists this clone with a few counts. The chain carries TRBV10-1 and TRBJ1-1; a possible D gene is TRBD1 (6 bases). V gave up 3 bases and J gave up 1 base, with 6 bases separating them. The CDR3 has 13 residues. The germline CDR1 and CDR2 sequences are WNHNN and SYGVQD (reference sequence). For the CDR3, the DNA is TGCGCCAGCAGTGAAGGGGGGAACACTGAAGCTTTCTTT. This gives the protein CASSEGGNTEAFF.

The V call is TRBV5-1, the J call TRBJ2-5; maybe TRBD1 (5 bases). The J call may be mistaken, given a closer DNA end match to TRBJ2-7. The germline V gene encodes CDR1 SGHRS and CDR2 YFSETQ. The CDR3 is 14 amino acids. CDR3 protein: CASSLVQGRYEQYF. CDR3 in DNA: TGCGCCAGCAGCTTGGTCCAGGGAAGGTACGAGCAGTACTTC.

V and J are TRBV2 and TRBJ1-2; D is unclear. CDR1 and CDR2 (germline): SNHLY, FYNNEI. Deletions cut 4 bases from V and 1 base from J, with 7 bases between. CDR3 length: 13 amino acids. CDR3 nucleotide sequence: TGTGCCAGCAGTGCCGACATTAACTATGGCTACACCTTC. Translated: CASSADINYGYTF.

The chain has TRBV5-1 and TRBJ1-2, with 9 bases that match TRBD1. Unmatched junction bases numbered 7, after V lost 5 bases and J lost 8 bases. This CDR3 spans 13 amino acids. CDR1 is SGHRS, CDR2 YFSETQ, per germline. The CDR3 DNA follows: TGCGCCAGCAGGCAAGAGACAGGGGGAGGCTACACCTTC. Translation gives CASRQETGGGYTF.

The V and J genes are TRBV6-1 and TRBJ2-2; 7 bases align to TRBD1. This CDR3 contains 15 residues. V was clipped by 3 bases and J by 5 bases; unmatched bases: 6. CDR1 and CDR2 from the germline V gene are MNHNS and SASEGT. The CDR3 reads CASSDRSQGTGELFF. In nucleotides, the CDR3 is TGTGCCAGCAGTGACAGGTCACAGGGGACCGGGGAGCTGTTTTTT.